This T cell receptor beta chain was recovered during a study of cytomegalovirus exposure and HLA in healthy donors. Of note for this clone: What it binds is unknown.

The PCR employed 60 Vbeta primers together with 13 Jbeta primers. This table comes from immunoSEQ multiplex PCR, and its TCRdb copy is limited to in-frame clones, with some not included. Of 110,000 to 150,000 clones in the sample, 60% to 85% are singletons; the top ten hold approximately 1%. General study results and limits: The study reported that TCR beta sequences accurately predicted HLA-A and HLA-B alleles in most subjects. Among the most significant clusters, several appeared linked to common viral pathogens in a later analysis.

Germline V gene lookup returns CDR1 LGHNA and CDR2 YNFKEQ. V lost 0 bases and J lost 3, with 12 bases in between. The CDR3 length is 16 residues. Sequencing input: PBMCs. The source is a man aged 18-30 years in good health and CMV-seronegative. The genes are TRBV4-2 and TRBJ1-5; weak D call: TRBD1 (5 bases). The CDR3 region has the DNA TGTGCCAGCAGCCAAGATGTCGGCAGGGTCAATCAGCCCCAGCATTTT. Encoded protein: CASSQDVGRVNQPQHF.